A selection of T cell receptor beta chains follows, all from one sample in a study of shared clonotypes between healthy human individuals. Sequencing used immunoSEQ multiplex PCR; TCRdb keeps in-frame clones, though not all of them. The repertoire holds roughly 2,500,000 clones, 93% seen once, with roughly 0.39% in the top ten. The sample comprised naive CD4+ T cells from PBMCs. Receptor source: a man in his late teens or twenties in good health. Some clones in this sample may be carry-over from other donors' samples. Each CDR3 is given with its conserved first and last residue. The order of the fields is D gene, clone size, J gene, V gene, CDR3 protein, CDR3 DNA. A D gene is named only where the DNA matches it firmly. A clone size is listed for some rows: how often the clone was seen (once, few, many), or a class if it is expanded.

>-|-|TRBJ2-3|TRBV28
CASWAGGSDTQYF
TGTGCCAGCTGGGCCGGCGGGTCAGATACGCAGTATTTT
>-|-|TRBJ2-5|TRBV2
CASSGSSSVQETQYF
TGTGCCAGCAGTGGGTCCTCTAGCGTTCAAGAGACCCAGTACTTC
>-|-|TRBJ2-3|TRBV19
CASSIMYGETQYF
TGTGCCAGTAGTATAATGTATGGGGAAACGCAGTATTTT
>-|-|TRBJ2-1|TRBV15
CATSRDEVSEQFF
TGTGCCACCAGCAGAGACGAGGTTAGTGAGCAGTTCTTC
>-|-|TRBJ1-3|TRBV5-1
CASSPAGHSGNTIYF
TGCGCCAGCAGCCCCGCTGGACACTCTGGAAACACCATATATTTT
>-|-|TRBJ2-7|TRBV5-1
CASSPTRTVYEQYF
TGCGCCAGCAGCCCTACCCGGACGGTGTACGAGCAGTACTTC
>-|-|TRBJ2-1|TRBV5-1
CASSRERAGTNEQFF
TGCGCCAGCAGCCGGGAGAGGGCGGGGACCAATGAGCAGTTCTTC
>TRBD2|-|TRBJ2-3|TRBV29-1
CSVGGRVTDTQYF
TGCAGCGTTGGCGGGAGGGTCACAGATACGCAGTATTTT
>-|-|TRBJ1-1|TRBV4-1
CASSQEVQGAFF
TGCGCCAGCAGCCAAGAAGTTCAGGGAGCTTTCTTT
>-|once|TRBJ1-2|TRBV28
CASSLFDGYTF
TGTGCCAGCAGTTTATTCGATGGCTACACCTTC
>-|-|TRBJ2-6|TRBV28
CASSSMYRSSIGRSGANVLTF
TGTGCCAGCAGTTCGATGTACAGGAGTAGCATAGGCCGCTCTGGGGCCAACGTCCTGACTTTC
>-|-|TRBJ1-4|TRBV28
CASSFFRTVTATNEKLFF
TGTGCCAGCAGTTTTTTCCGGACGGTTACTGCAACTAATGAAAAACTGTTTTTT
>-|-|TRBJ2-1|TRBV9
CASSVVSEVHNEQFF
TGTGCCAGCAGCGTAGTCAGCGAGGTCCACAATGAGCAGTTCTTC
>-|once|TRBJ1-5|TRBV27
CASSFAANNQPQHF
TGTGCCAGCAGTTTTGCGGCAAATAATCAGCCCCAGCATTTT
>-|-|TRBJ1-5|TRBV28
CASSHGTPGNQPQHF
TGTGCCAGCAGTCACGGGACACCGGGCAATCAGCCCCAGCATTTT
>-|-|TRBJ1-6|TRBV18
CASSPSVSNSPLHF
TGTGCCAGCTCACCCTCGGTTAGTAATTCACCCCTCCACTTT
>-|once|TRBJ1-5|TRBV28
CASNQGPKGWGQPQHF
TGTGCCAGCAACCAGGGGCCCAAGGGTTGGGGTCAGCCCCAGCATTTT
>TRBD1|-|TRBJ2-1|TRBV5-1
CASSIQPPGTDDNEQFF
TGCGCCAGCAGCATCCAGCCCCCCGGGACAGACGACAATGAGCAGTTCTTC
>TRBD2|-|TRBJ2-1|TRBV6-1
CASSERGLAGNEQFF
TGTGCCAGCAGTGAACGAGGACTAGCGGGAAATGAGCAGTTCTTC
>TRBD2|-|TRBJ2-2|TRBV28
CASSLSGRRTGELFF
TGTGCCAGCAGTCTAAGCGGGAGAAGAACCGGGGAGCTGTTTTTT
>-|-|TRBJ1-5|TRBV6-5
CASSFKLTHQPQHF
TGTGCCAGCAGTTTCAAGCTGACCCATCAGCCCCAGCATTTT
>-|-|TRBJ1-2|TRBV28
CASRGASYGYTF
TGTGCCAGTAGGGGGGCGTCCTATGGCTACACCTTC
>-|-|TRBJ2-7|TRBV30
CAWSVLQYGEQYF
TGTGCCTGGAGTGTCCTACAGTACGGCGAGCAGTACTTC
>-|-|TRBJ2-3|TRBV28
CASKRAFSTDTQYF
TGTGCCAGCAAGAGGGCGTTTAGCACAGATACGCAGTATTTT
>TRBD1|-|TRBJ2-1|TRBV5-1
CASSSGQGSEQFF
TGCGCCAGCAGCTCCGGACAGGGGTCTGAGCAGTTCTTC
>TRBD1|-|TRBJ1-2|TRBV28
CASSLGDRTNYGYTF
TGTGCCAGCAGTTTAGGGGACAGAACTAACTATGGCTACACCTTC
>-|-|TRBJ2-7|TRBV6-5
CASSYSTEQYF
TGTGCCAGCAGTTACTCGACCGAGCAGTACTTC
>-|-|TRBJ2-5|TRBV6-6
CATRGGRGQETQYF
TGTGCCACCCGAGGGGGGCGGGGTCAAGAGACCCAGTACTTC
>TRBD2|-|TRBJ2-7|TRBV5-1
CASSLVTSGSVEQYF
TGCGCCAGCAGCTTGGTGACTAGCGGGTCTGTCGAGCAGTACTTC
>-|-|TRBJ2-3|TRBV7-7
CASSQGLHPTDTQYF
TGTGCCAGCAGCCAAGGTCTCCATCCCACAGATACGCAGTATTTT
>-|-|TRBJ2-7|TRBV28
CASGVPGSSYEQYF
TGTGCCAGCGGAGTTCCAGGGAGCTCCTACGAGCAGTACTTC
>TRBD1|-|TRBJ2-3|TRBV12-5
CASGLVRQGFTDTQYF
TGTGCTAGTGGTTTGGTTCGACAGGGCTTCACAGATACGCAGTATTTT
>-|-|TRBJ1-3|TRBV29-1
CSVIRSSGNTIYF
TGCAGCGTTATTCGGTCCTCTGGAAACACCATATATTTT
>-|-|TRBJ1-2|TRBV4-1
CASRRGVGGYTF
TGCGCCAGCAGGCGAGGGGTTGGAGGCTACACCTTC
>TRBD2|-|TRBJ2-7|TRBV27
CASTLAGLSYEQYF
TGTGCCAGCACCCTAGCGGGACTCTCCTACGAGCAGTACTTC
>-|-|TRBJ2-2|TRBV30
CACRATSPGANTGELFF
TGTGCCTGCCGAGCAACGTCCCCTGGAGCGAACACCGGGGAGCTGTTTTTT
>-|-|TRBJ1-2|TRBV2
CASKGTAVDYGYTF
TGTGCCAGCAAGGGCACGGCTGTAGATTATGGCTACACCTTC
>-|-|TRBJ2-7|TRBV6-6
CASSYGTHNYEQYF
TGTGCCAGCAGTTACGGGACACATAACTACGAGCAGTACTTC
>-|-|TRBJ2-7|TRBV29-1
CSVDRTGSYEQYF
TGCAGCGTTGATCGTACAGGATCCTACGAGCAGTACTTC
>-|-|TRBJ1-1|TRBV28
CASSLMGLDTEAFF
TGTGCCAGCAGTTTGATGGGGCTGGACACTGAAGCTTTCTTT
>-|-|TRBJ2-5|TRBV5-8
CASSLVAIVDGSETQYF
TGTGCCAGCAGCTTGGTCGCGATTGTGGATGGAAGCGAGACCCAGTACTTC
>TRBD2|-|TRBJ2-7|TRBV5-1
CASSPRTSVSSYEQYF
TGCGCCAGCAGCCCGAGGACTAGCGTGTCATCCTACGAGCAGTACTTC
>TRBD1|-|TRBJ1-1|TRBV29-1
CSVHLRQGNTEAFF
TGCAGCGTACACCTTAGACAGGGGAACACTGAAGCTTTCTTT
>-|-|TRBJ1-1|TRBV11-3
CASSLNSLNTEAFF
TGTGCCAGCAGCTTAAACTCCTTGAACACTGAAGCTTTCTTT
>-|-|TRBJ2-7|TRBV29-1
CSVEESRNYEQYF
TGCAGCGTTGAAGAAAGTCGGAACTACGAGCAGTACTTC
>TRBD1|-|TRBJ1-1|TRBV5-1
CASSLGTGAGTEAFF
TGCGCCAGCAGCTTGGGGACAGGGGCAGGGACTGAAGCTTTCTTT
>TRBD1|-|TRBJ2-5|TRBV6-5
CASSYSRTGLRETQYF
TGTGCCAGCAGTTACTCGCGGACAGGGCTCCGGGAGACCCAGTACTTC
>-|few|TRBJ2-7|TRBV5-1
CASKGLLNSYEQYF
TGCGCCAGCAAAGGACTCTTGAACTCCTACGAGCAGTACTTC